The clone carrying this T cell receptor (beta chain) has only a few counts. What it binds is unknown. This specimen comes from a study of blood T cells in healthy people across ages. PCR was performed a second time for about 6 to 12 cycles using a sample-barcoded 5' primer and a J-beta primer mix. A 12-random-nucleotide template-switch adaptor tagged each cDNA molecule. TCRdb independently ran MiXCR on the 5' RACE reads; one entry per CDR3 protein. The sample contains about 630,000 distinct CDR3 sequences, 20% to 25% of which appear only once. Regarding the study as a whole: Diversity estimates from one million T cells were considered underestimates. The study found TCR beta diversity correlated strongly with naive T cell percentage. PBMCs left unsorted prevented a conclusive naive versus antigen-experienced comparison.

Looked up from germline, CDR1 is LGHNA and CDR2 is YSLEER. The CDR3 extends over 19 amino acids. Trimming removed 1 base at V and 4 bases at J, with 23 bases between. The clonotype originates from a man between 65 and 80 years old in good health. Sample: blood. The genes are TRBV4-3 and TRBJ2-1, with D possibly matching TRBD2 (6 bases). CDR3 nucleotide sequence: TGCGCCAGCAGCCAAGCTCGAACCTCGACTAGACCTAGGTACAATGAGCAGTTCTTC. It encodes CASSQARTSTRPRYNEQFF.